The source of this TCR beta chain is a study of blood T cell repertoires in COVID-19. Profiled with immunoSEQ multiplex PCR; TCRdb holds only in-frame clones, not every one. The sample has more than 55,000 clones, 70% to 80% seen once. V was trimmed by 9 bases and J by 12 bases, leaving 21 bases between them. This CDR3 is built from 13 residues. V usage is TRBV12-3 or TRBV12-4 and J usage is TRBJ2-1, with D tentatively TRBD1 (6 bases). Source material: peripheral blood. This sequence was found in an elderly man with active or convalescent COVID-19. The CDR3 is CASRVPGVGAQFF. The CDR3, as DNA: TGTGCCAGTAGGGTACCAGGGGTAGGAGCGCAGTTCTTC.